The rows below give T cell receptor beta chains drawn from one sample of a study of blood T cell repertoires in COVID-19. TCRdb keeps only in-frame clones here, not all; method: immunoSEQ multiplex PCR. Among 130,000 or so clones listed, approximately 88% were seen once. The sample comprised peripheral blood. These receptors originate from a man aged 60 to 69 with active or convalescent COVID-19. The CDR3 runs from the conserved cysteine through the conserved F or W. Fields, in order: V gene, clone size, D gene, J gene, CDR3 protein, CDR3 DNA. A D gene is named only where the DNA matches it firmly. Rows give clone size only sometimes, using once, few, many, or a class for an expanded clone.

v_call: TRBV10-3
clone_size: NA
d_call: NA
j_call: TRBJ2-7
cdr3_aa: CAIQTRGGGEQYF
cdr3_nt: TGTGCCATCCAAACAAGGGGGGGCGGGGAGCAGTACTTC

v_call: TRBV15
clone_size: NA
d_call: NA
j_call: TRBJ1-5
cdr3_aa: CATSRGTYQPQHF
cdr3_nt: TGTGCCACCAGCAGAGGGACTTATCAGCCCCAGCATTTT

v_call: TRBV7-9
clone_size: NA
d_call: TRBD1
j_call: TRBJ1-2
cdr3_aa: CASSFNRGRSGYTF
cdr3_nt: TGTGCCAGCAGCTTCAACAGGGGAAGGAGTGGCTACACCTTC

v_call: TRBV28
clone_size: NA
d_call: TRBD1
j_call: TRBJ2-2
cdr3_aa: CASSLDRVVNTGELFF
cdr3_nt: TGTGCCAGCAGTTTGGACAGGGTAGTAAACACCGGGGAGCTGTTTTTT

v_call: TRBV19
clone_size: NA
d_call: NA
j_call: TRBJ1-1
cdr3_aa: CATTDRYTEAFF
cdr3_nt: TGTGCCACGACGGACAGATACACTGAAGCTTTCTTT

v_call: TRBV5-1
clone_size: NA
d_call: TRBD2
j_call: TRBJ2-5
cdr3_aa: CASSFTSDQETQYF
cdr3_nt: TGCGCCAGCAGCTTTACTAGCGATCAAGAGACCCAGTACTTC

v_call: TRBV28
clone_size: NA
d_call: NA
j_call: TRBJ1-2
cdr3_aa: CATDNRGYGYTF
cdr3_nt: TGTGCCACCGACAACCGGGGCTATGGCTACACCTTC

v_call: TRBV7-9
clone_size: NA
d_call: TRBD2
j_call: TRBJ2-1
cdr3_aa: CASSSPSSGSHNEQFF
cdr3_nt: TGTGCCAGCAGCTCCCCGTCTAGCGGGAGCCACAATGAGCAGTTCTTC

v_call: TRBV5-1
clone_size: NA
d_call: NA
j_call: TRBJ2-3
cdr3_aa: CASNTGNTDTQYF
cdr3_nt: TGCGCCAGCAATACGGGAAACACAGATACGCAGTATTTT

v_call: TRBV28
clone_size: NA
d_call: TRBD1
j_call: TRBJ1-5
cdr3_aa: CASSSSGTGSNQPQHF
cdr3_nt: TGTGCCAGCAGTTCCTCCGGGACAGGGAGCAATCAGCCCCAGCATTTT

v_call: TRBV5-5
clone_size: NA
d_call: NA
j_call: TRBJ1-3
cdr3_aa: CASSLSGSSGNTIYF
cdr3_nt: TGTGCCAGCAGCTTATCGGGGAGCTCTGGAAACACCATATATTTT

v_call: TRBV6-5
clone_size: NA
d_call: NA
j_call: TRBJ1-1
cdr3_aa: CASARDTNTEAFF
cdr3_nt: TGTGCCAGCGCGAGGGACACGAACACTGAAGCTTTCTTT

v_call: TRBV28
clone_size: NA
d_call: TRBD1
j_call: TRBJ1-5
cdr3_aa: CASRGPGQGRQPQHF
cdr3_nt: TGTGCCAGCAGGGGTCCGGGACAGGGGAGACAGCCCCAGCATTTT

v_call: TRBV6-4
clone_size: NA
d_call: TRBD2
j_call: TRBJ2-3
cdr3_aa: CASKSGVTQYF
cdr3_nt: TGTGCCAGCAAAAGCGGGGTTACGCAGTATTTT

v_call: TRBV4-3
clone_size: NA
d_call: TRBD1
j_call: TRBJ2-2
cdr3_aa: CASSPDRSGELFF
cdr3_nt: TGCGCCAGCAGCCCGGACAGGTCCGGGGAGCTGTTTTTT

v_call: TRBV24-1
clone_size: NA
d_call: NA
j_call: TRBJ2-5
cdr3_aa: CATSDFGTFRRETQYF
cdr3_nt: TGTGCCACCAGTGATTTCGGGACTTTTAGAAGAGAGACCCAGTACTTC

v_call: TRBV6-5
clone_size: NA
d_call: TRBD2
j_call: TRBJ2-1
cdr3_aa: CASGTSGSSYNEQFF
cdr3_nt: TGTGCCAGCGGGACTAGCGGGAGCTCCTACAATGAGCAGTTCTTC

v_call: TRBV4-1
clone_size: NA
d_call: NA
j_call: TRBJ2-3
cdr3_aa: CASSQSGVRTDTQYF
cdr3_nt: TGCGCCAGCAGCCAGTCCGGGGTCCGCACAGATACGCAGTATTTT

v_call: TRBV28
clone_size: NA
d_call: TRBD1
j_call: TRBJ1-2
cdr3_aa: CASSQGQGSYGYTF
cdr3_nt: TGTGCCAGCAGCCAAGGACAGGGAAGCTATGGCTACACCTTC

v_call: TRBV7-7
clone_size: NA
d_call: NA
j_call: TRBJ2-2
cdr3_aa: CASSLVGQPTGELFF
cdr3_nt: TGTGCTAGCAGCTTAGTAGGACAGCCCACCGGGGAGCTGTTTTTT

v_call: TRBV30
clone_size: NA
d_call: TRBD2
j_call: TRBJ2-3
cdr3_aa: CAWSGLAGGPSTDTQYF
cdr3_nt: TGTGCCTGGTCTGGACTAGCGGGAGGCCCTAGCACAGATACGCAGTATTTT

v_call: TRBV24-1
clone_size: NA
d_call: NA
j_call: TRBJ1-5
cdr3_aa: CATSDGTRPQPQHF
cdr3_nt: TGTGCCACCAGTGACGGGACTAGGCCCCAGCCCCAGCATTTT

v_call: TRBV7-2
clone_size: NA
d_call: NA
j_call: TRBJ1-6
cdr3_aa: CASSLRATVRSPLHF
cdr3_nt: TGTGCCAGCAGCTTACGGGCGACAGTAAGGTCACCCCTCCACTTT

v_call: TRBV7-9
clone_size: NA
d_call: NA
j_call: TRBJ1-4
cdr3_aa: CASSPWQRNEKLFF
cdr3_nt: TGTGCCAGCAGCCCCTGGCAGCGAAATGAAAAACTGTTTTTT

v_call: TRBV28
clone_size: once
d_call: NA
j_call: TRBJ2-1
cdr3_aa: CASTRIGLVSYNEQFF
cdr3_nt: TGTGCCAGCACCAGAATAGGACTGGTCTCCTACAATGAGCAGTTCTTC

v_call: TRBV11-3
clone_size: NA
d_call: NA
j_call: TRBJ2-5
cdr3_aa: CASSLGLMRGQETQYF
cdr3_nt: TGTGCCAGCAGCTTAGGCTTGATGCGGGGACAAGAGACCCAGTACTTC